The clone carrying this T cell receptor (beta chain) was seen a handful of times. Its antigen is not known. The data are from a study of T cells in Graves' hyperthyroidism and ophthalmopathy. Looked up from germline, CDR1 is SGHRS and CDR2 is YFSETQ. The V end lost 3 bases, the J end lost 4 bases, and 10 bases lay between the germline ends. The CDR3 consists of 13 residues. Amplified regions were TCR beta CDR3 sequences from RNA transcripts. HTBI primers were employed in a first-round RT-PCR of the TCR CDR3. TCRdb ran MiXCR on the multiplex PCR reads and lists one entry per CDR3 protein. The sample lists approximately 700,000 distinct CDR3 sequences; 45% were seen once. Study-wide points: Blood also carried most thyroid clonotypes expanded above 0.001. Separating ophthalmopathy from stable hyperthyroidism was achieved by a 13 V-J model.

A patient was excluded if there was uncontrolled infection, other autoimmune disease, pregnancy or lactation. The origin of this receptor is an adult man with Graves' disease, either hyperthyroidism or ophthalmopathy (not recorded which). Sequencing was performed on peripheral blood or thyroid tissue (not recorded which). The chain carries TRBV5-1 and TRBJ1-1; weak D call: TRBD1 (6 bases). In nucleotides, the CDR3 is TGCGCCAGCAGCTCACAGGGAACCACTGAAGCTTTCTTT. Translating gives CASSSQGTTEAFF.